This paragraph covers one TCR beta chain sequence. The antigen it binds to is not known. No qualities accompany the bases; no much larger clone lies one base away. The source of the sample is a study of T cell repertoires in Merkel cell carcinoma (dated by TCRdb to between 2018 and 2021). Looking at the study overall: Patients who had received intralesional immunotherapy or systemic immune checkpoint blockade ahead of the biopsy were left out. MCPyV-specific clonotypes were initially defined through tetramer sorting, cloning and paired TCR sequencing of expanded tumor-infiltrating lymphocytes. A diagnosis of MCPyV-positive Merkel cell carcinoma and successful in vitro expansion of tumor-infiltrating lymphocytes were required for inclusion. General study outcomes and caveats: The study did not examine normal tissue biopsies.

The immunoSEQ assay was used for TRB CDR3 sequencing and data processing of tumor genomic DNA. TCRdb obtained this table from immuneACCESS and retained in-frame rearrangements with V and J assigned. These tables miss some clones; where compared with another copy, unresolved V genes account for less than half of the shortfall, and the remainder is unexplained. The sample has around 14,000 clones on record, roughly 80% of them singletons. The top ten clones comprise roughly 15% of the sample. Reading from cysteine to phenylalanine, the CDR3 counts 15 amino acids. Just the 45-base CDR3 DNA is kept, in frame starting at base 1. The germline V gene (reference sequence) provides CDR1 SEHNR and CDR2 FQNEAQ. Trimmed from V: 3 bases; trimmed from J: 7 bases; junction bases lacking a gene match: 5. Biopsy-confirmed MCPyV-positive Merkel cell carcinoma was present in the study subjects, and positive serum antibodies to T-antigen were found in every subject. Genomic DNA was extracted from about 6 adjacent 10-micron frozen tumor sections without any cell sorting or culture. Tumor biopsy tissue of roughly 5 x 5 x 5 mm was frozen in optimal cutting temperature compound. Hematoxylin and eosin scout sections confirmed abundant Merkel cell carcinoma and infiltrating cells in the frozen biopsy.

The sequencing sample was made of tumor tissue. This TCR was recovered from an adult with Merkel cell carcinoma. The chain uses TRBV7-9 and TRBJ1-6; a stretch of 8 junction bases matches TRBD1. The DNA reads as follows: TGTGCCAGCAGCTTGGACAGGGTGGGGAATTCACCCCTCCACTTT. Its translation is CASSLDRVGNSPLHF.